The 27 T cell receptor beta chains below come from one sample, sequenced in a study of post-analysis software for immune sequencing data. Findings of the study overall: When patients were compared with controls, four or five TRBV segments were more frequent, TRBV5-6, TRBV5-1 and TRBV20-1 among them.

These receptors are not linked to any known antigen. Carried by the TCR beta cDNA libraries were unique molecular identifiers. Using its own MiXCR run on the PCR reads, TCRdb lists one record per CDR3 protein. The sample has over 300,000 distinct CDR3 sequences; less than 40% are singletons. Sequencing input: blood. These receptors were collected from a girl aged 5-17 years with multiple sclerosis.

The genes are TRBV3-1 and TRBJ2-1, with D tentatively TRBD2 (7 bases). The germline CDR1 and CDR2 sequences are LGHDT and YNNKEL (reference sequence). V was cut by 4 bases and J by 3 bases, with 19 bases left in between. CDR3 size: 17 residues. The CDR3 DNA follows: TGTGCCAGCAGCCCTACTCGGGGGGCCATTAACTACAATGAGCAGTTCTTC. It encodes CASSPTRGAINYNEQFF.

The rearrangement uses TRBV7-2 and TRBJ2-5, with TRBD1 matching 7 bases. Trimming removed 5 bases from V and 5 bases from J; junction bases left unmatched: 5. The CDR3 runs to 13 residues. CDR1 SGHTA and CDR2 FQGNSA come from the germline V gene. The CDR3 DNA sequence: TGTGCCAGCAGCAAGGGGGCTGGGGAGACCCAGTACTTC. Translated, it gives CASSKGAGETQYF.

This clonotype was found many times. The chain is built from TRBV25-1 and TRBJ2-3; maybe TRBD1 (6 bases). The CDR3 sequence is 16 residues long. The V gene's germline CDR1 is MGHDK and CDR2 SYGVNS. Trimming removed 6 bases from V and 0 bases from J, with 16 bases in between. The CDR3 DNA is TGTGCCAGCAGCTCACTAACAGGGACCAGCACAGATACGCAGTATTTT. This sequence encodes CASSSLTGTSTDTQYF.

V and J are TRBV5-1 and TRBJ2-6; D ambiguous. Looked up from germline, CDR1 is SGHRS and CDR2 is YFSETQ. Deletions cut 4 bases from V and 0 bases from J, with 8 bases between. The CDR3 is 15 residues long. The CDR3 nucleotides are TGCGCCAGCAGCCCATTCCCCTCTGGGGCCAACGTCCTGACTTTC. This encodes CASSPFPSGANVLTF.

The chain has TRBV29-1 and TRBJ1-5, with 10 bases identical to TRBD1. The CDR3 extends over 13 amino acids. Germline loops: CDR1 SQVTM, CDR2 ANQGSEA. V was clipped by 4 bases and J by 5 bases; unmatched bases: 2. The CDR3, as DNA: TGCAGCGTTGTTGGGACAGGGGATCAGCCCCAGCATTTT. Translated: CSVVGTGDQPQHF.

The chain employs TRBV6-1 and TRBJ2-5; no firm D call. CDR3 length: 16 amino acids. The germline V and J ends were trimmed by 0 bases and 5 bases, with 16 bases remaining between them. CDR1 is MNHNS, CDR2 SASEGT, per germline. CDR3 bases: TGTGCCAGCAGTGAAGCAATGGGGAACAGAAGGGAGACCCAGTACTTC. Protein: CASSEAMGNRRETQYF.

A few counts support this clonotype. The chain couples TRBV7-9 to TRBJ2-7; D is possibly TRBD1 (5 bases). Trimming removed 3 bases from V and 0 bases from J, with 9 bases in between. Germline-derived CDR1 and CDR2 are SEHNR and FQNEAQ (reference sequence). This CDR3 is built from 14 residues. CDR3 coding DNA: TGTGCCAGCAGCTTGCAGGGTAACTCCTACGAGCAGTACTTC. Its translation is CASSLQGNSYEQYF.

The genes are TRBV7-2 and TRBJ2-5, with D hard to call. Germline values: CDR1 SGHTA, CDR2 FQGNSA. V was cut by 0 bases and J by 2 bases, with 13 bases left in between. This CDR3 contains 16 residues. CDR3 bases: TGTGCCAGCAGCTTAGCCACAGCATACGGGCAAGAGACCCAGTACTTC. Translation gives CASSLATAYGQETQYF. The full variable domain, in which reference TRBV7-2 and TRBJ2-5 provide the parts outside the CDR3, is GAGVSQSPSNKVTEKGKDVELRCDPISGHTALYWYRQSLGQGLEFLIYFQGNSAPDKSGLPSDRFSAERTGGSVSTLTIQRTQQEDSAVYLCASSLATAYGQETQYFGPGTRLLVL.

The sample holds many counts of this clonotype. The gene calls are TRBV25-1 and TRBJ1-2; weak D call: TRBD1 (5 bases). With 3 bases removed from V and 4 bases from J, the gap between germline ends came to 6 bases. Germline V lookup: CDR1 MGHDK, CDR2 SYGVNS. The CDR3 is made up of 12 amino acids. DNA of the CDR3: TGTGCCAGCAGTGAGGGGGGCTATGGCTACACCTTC. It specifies CASSEGGYGYTF.

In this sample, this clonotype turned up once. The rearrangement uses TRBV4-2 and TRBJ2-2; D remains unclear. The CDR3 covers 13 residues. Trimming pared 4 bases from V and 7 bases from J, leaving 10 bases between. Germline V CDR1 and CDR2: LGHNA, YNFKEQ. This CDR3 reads CASSRSNHGELFF. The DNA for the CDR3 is TGTGCCAGCAGCCGCAGTAATCACGGGGAGCTGTTTTTT.

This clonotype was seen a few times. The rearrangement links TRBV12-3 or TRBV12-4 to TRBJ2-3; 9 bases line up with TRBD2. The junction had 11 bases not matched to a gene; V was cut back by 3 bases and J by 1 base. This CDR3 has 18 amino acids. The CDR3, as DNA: TGTGCCAGCAGTTTTATGGCTAGCGGGGAAAGTCGCACAGATACGCAGTATTTT. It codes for CASSFMASGESRTDTQYF.

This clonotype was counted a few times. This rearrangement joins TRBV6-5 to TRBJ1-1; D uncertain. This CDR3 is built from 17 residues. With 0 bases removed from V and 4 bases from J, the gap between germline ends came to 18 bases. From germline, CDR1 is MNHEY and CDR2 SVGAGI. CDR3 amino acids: CASSYSMVLGFGTEAFF. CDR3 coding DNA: TGTGCCAGCAGTTACTCGATGGTTCTAGGGTTCGGCACTGAAGCTTTCTTT.

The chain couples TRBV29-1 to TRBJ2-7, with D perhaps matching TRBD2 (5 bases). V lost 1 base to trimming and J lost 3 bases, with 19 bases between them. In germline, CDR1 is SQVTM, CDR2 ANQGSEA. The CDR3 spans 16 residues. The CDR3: CSVEGGGQHQSYEQYF. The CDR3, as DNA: TGCAGCGTTGAAGGAGGCGGGCAGCACCAAAGCTACGAGCAGTACTTC.

DNA for the CDR3: TGTGCCAGCAGCCCCGGGGAGGTCGGGACACCTTTCACCGGGGAGCTGTTTTTT. As protein: CASSPGEVGTPFTGELFF. V is TRBV7-3 and J is TRBJ2-2; D could derive from TRBD1 or TRBD2 (6 bases each). The CDR3 is made up of 18 amino acids. V was cut by 5 bases and J by 4 bases, with 23 bases left in between. Germline CDR1 reads SGHTA; CDR2 reads FQGTGA.

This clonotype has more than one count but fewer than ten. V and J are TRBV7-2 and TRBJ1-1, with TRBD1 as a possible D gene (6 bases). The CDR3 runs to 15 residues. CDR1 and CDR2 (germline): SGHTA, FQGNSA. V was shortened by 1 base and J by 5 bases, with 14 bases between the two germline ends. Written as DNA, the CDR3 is TGTGCCAGCAGCTTAGTTCGGGGTCAGGGGACTGAAGCTTTCTTT. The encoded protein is CASSLVRGQGTEAFF.

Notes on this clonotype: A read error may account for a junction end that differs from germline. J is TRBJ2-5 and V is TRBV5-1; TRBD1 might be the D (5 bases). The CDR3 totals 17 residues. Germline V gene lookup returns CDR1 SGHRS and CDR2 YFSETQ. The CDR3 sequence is CAGSLLSSRALQETQYF. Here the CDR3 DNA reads TGCGCCGGCAGCTTGTTATCCTCCAGGGCCTTACAAGAGACCCAGTACTTC.

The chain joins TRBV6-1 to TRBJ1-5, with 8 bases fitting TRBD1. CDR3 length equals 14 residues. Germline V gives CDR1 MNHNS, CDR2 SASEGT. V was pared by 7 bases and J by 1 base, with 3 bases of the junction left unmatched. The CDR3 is CASKGQVSNQPQHF. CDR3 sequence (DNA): TGTGCCAGCAAGGGACAGGTGAGCAATCAGCCCCAGCATTTT.

The DNA of the CDR3 is TGCGCCAGCAGCCCAGTCCAGGGGGAAACTAACTATGGCTACACCTTC. Translation gives CASSPVQGETNYGYTF. The V and J genes are TRBV4-3 and TRBJ1-2; TRBD1 agrees at 7 bases. In germline, CDR1 is LGHNA, CDR2 YSLEER. The CDR3 covers 16 residues. Unmatched junction bases numbered 8, after V lost 4 bases and J lost 0 bases.

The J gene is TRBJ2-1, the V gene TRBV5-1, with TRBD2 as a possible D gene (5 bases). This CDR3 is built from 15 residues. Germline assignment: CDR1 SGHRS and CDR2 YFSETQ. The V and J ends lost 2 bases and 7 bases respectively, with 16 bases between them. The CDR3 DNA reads TGCGCCAGCAGCTTCGGGCGAGGATCGGGAAATGAGCAGTTCTTC. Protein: CASSFGRGSGNEQFF.

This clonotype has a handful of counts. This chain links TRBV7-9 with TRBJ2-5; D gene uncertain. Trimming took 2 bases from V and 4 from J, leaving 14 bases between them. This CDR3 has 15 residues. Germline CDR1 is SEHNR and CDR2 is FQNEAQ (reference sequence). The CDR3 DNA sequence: TGTGCCAGCAGCTTAAGTACAGTGGCAAGAGAGACCCAGTACTTC. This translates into CASSLSTVARETQYF.

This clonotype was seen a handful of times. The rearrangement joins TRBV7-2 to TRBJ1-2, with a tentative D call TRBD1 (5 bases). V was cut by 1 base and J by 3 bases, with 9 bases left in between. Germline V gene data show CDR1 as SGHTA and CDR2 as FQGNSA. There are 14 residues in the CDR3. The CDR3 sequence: CASSLETADYGYTF. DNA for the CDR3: TGTGCCAGCAGCTTAGAGACAGCAGACTATGGCTACACCTTC.

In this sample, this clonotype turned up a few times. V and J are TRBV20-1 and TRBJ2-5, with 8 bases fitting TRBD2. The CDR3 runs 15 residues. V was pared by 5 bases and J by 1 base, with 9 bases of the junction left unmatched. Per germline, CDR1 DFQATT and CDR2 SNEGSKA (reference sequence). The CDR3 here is CSAPGGEVLQETQYF. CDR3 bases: TGCAGTGCTCCCGGGGGGGAGGTTCTCCAAGAGACCCAGTACTTC.

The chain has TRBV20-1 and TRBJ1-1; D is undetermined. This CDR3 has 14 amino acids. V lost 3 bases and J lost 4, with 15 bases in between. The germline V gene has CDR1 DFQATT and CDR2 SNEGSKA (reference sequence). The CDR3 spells CSARTRGIGTEAFF. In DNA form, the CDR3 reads TGCAGTGCTAGGACGAGAGGGATCGGCACTGAAGCTTTCTTT.

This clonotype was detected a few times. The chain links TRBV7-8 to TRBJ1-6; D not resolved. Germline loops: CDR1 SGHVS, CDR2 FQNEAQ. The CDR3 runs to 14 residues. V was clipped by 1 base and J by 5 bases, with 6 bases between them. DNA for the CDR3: TGTGCCAGCAGCTTAGACAGAAATAATTCACCCCTCCACTTT. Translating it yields CASSLDRNNSPLHF.

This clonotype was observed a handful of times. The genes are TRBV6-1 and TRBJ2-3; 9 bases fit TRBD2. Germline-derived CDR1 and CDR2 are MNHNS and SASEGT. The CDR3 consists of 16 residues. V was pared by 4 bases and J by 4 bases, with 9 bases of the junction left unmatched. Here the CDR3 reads CASSGTLAGESDTQYF. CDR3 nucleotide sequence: TGTGCCAGCAGTGGAACCTTAGCGGGGGAATCAGATACGCAGTATTTT.

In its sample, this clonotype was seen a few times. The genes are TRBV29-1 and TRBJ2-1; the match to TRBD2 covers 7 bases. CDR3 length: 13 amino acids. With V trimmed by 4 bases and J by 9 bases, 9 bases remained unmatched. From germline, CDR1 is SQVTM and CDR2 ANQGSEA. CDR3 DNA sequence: TGCAGCGTTGTCCCAGCGGGGCAAGGTGAGCAGTTCTTC. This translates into CSVVPAGQGEQFF.

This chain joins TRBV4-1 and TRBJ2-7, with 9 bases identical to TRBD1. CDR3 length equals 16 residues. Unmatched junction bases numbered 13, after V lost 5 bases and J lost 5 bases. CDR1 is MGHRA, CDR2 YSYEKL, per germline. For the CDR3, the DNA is TGCGCCAGCAGCTTCGCCTCGGACAGGGGCGAACACGAGCAGTACTTC. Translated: CASSFASDRGEHEQYF.